Listed here is a single TCR beta chain. Germline CDR1 is SNHLY and CDR2 is FYNNEI. This CDR3 contains 15 residues. The J segment lost 0 bases and the V segment lost 8 bases, leaving 3 bases of the junction unmatched. A second PCR of 7 to 11 cycles used a sample-barcoded 5' primer and a J-beta primer mix. TCRdb reanalysed the 5' RACE reads using MiXCR and keeps one entry per CDR3 protein. The sample contains 780,000 or so distinct CDR3 sequences, more than 50% of which appear only once. This sample stems from a study of blood T cells in healthy people across ages. What was sequenced was blood. The chain combines TRBV2 with TRBJ2-4, with TRBD2 matching 11 bases. The TCR originated in a man aged 40-55 years in good health. CDR3 nucleotide sequence: TGTGCCAGCCATAGCGGGAGGGTAGCCAAAAACATTCAGTACTTC. Its protein product is CASHSGRVAKNIQYF.